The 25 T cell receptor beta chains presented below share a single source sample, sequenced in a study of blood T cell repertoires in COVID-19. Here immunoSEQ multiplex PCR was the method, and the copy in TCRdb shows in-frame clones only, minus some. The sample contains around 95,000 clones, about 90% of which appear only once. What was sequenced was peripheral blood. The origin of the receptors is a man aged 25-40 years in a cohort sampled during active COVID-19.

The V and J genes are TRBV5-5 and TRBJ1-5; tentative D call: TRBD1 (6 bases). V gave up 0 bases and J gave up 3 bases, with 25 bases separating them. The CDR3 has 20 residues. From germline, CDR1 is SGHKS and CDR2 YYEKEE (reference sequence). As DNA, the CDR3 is TGTGCCAGCAGCTTGGTTCCAGGGGCCCAAGTTACGAGGGCCAATCAGCCCCAGCATTTT. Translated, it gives CASSLVPGAQVTRANQPQHF.

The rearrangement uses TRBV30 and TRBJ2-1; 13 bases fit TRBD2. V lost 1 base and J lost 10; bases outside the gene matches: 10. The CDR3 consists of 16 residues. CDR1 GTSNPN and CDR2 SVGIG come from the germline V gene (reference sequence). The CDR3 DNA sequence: TGTGCCTGGAGTGCTACACTAGCGGGGGGGCGCGGGGAGCAGTTCTTC. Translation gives CAWSATLAGGRGEQFF.

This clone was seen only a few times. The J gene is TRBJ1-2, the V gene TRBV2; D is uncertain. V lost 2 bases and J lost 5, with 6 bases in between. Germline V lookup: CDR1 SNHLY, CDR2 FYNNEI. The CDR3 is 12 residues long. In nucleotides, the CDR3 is TGTGCCAGCAGTGAACCCCGGTATGGCTACACCTTC. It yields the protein CASSEPRYGYTF.

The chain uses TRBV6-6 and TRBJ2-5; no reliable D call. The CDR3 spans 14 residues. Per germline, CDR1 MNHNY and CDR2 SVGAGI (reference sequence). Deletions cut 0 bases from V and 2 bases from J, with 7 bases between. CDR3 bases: TGTGCCAGCAGTTACTCGAAACTGCAAGAGACCCAGTACTTC. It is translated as CASSYSKLQETQYF.

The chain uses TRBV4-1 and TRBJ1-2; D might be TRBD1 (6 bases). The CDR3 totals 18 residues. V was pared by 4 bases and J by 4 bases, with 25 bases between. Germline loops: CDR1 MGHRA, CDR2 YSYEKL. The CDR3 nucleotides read TGCGCCAGCAGCCGGGTTTTACAGGGCTTAGGGCCCCCCTATGGCTACACCTTC. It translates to CASSRVLQGLGPPYGYTF.

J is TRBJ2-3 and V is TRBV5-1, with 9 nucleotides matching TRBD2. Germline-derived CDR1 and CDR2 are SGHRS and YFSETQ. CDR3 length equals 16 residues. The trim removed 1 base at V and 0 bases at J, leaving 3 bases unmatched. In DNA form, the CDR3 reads TGCGCCAGCAGCTTGAGGGGACTAGCCAGCACAGATACGCAGTATTTT. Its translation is CASSLRGLASTDTQYF.

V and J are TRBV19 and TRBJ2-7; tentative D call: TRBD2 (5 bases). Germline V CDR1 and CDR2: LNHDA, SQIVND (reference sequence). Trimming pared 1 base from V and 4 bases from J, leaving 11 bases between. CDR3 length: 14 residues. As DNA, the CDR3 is TGTGCCAGTAGTATAGGACTACCCGATTACGAGCAGTACTTC. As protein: CASSIGLPDYEQYF.

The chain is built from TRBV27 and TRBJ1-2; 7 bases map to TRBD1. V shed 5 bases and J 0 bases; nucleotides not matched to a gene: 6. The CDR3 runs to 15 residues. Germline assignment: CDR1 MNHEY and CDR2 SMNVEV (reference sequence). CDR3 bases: TGTGCCAGCAGTGCACGGACAGGAACTAACTATGGCTACACCTTC. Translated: CASSARTGTNYGYTF.

CDR3: CASSLRSTDTQYF. In nucleotides, the CDR3 is TGTGCCAGCAGCTTGCGTAGCACAGATACGCAGTATTTT. The chain combines TRBV5-4 with TRBJ2-3; D not certain. Germline-derived CDR1 and CDR2 are SGHNT and YYREEE (reference sequence). V gave up 1 base and J gave up 0 bases, with 3 bases separating them. CDR3 size: 13 residues.

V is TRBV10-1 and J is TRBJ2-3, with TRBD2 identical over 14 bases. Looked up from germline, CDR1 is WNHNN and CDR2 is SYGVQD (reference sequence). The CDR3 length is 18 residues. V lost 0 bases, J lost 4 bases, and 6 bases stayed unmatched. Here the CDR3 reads CASSESLGTSGGADTQYF. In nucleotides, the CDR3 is TGCGCCAGCAGTGAGTCCTTGGGGACTAGCGGGGGTGCAGATACGCAGTATTTT.

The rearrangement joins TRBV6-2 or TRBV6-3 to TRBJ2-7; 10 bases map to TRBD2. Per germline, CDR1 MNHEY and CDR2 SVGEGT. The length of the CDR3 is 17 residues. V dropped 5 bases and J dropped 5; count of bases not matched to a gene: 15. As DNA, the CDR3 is TGTGCCAGCAGTATAGCGGGGGGCACGCTGGTAGTCAACGAGCAGTACTTC. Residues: CASSIAGGTLVVNEQYF.

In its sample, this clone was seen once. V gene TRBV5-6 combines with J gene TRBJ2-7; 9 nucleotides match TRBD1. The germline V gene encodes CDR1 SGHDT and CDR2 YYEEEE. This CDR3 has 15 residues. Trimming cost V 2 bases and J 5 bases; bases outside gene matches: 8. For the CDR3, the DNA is TGTGCCAGCAGCTTCTTTAACAGGGGGCGGAACGAGCAGTACTTC. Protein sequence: CASSFFNRGRNEQYF.

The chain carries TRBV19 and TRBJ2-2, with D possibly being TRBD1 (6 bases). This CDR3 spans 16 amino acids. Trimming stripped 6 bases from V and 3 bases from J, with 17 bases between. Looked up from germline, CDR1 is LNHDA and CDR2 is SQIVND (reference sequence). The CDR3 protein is CASRTRAGADTGELFF. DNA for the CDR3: TGTGCCAGTAGGACGAGGGCAGGGGCGGACACCGGGGAGCTGTTTTTT.

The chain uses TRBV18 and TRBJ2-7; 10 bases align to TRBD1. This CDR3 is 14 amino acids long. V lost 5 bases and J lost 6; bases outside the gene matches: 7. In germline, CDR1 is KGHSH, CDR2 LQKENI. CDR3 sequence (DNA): TGTGCCAGCTCATCAGCCGGGACAGGGGTCGAGCAGTACTTC. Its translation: CASSSAGTGVEQYF.

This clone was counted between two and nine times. This chain's CDR3 is CATSDLRDGYTF. For the CDR3, the DNA is TGTGCCACCAGTGACCTCCGGGATGGCTACACCTTC. The chain employs TRBV24-1 and TRBJ1-2; D uncertain. The CDR3 runs 12 residues. CDR1 is KGHDR and CDR2 is SFDVKD in the germline V gene. Trimming took off 4 bases at V and 6 bases at J, with 8 bases between the two ends.

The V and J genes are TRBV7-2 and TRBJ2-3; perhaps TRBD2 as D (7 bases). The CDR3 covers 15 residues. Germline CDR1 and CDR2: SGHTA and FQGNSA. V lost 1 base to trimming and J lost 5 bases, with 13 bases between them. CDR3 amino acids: CASSLEGGRGDTQYF. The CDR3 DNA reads TGTGCCAGCAGCTTAGAGGGGGGGCGGGGAGATACGCAGTATTTT.

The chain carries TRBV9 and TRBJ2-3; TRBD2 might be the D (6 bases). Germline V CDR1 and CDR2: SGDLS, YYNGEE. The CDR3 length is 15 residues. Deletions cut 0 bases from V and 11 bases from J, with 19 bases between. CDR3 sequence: CASSVVATTSSWQYF. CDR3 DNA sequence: TGTGCCAGCAGCGTAGTCGCGACGACTAGTTCATGGCAGTATTTT.

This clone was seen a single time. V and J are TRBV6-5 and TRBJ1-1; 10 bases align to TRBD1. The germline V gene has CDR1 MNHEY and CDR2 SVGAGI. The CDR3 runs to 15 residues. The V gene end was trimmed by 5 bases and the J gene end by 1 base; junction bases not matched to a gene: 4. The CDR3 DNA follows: TGTGCCAGCAGTCCCGGGACAGGGGCGAACACTGAAGCTTTCTTT. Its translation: CASSPGTGANTEAFF.

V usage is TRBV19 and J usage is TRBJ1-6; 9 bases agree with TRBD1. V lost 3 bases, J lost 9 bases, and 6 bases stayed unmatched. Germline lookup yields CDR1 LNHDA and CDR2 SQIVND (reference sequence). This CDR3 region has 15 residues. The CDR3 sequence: CASSIWGQGFSPLHF. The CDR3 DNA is TGTGCCAGTAGTATTTGGGGACAGGGATTTTCACCCCTCCACTTT.

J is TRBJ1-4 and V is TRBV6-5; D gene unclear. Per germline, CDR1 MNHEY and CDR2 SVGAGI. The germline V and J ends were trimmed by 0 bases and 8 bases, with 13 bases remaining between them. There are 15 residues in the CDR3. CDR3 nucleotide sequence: TGTGCCAGCAGTTACTCCCCATTGGGAGGGGAAAAACTGTTTTTT. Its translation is CASSYSPLGGEKLFF.

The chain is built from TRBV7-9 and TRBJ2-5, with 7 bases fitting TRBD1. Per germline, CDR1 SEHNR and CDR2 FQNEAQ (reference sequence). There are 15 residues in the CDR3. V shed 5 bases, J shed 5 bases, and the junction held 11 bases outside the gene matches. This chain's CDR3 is CASSINTGVGETQYF. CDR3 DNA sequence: TGTGCCAGCAGCATTAATACAGGGGTAGGGGAGACCCAGTACTTC.

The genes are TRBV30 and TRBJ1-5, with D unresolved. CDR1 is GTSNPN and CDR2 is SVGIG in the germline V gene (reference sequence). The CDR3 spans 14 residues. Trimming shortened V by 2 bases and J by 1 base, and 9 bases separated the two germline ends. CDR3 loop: CAWSHGSSNQPQHF. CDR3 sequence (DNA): TGTGCCTGGAGTCACGGTTCCAGCAATCAGCCCCAGCATTTT. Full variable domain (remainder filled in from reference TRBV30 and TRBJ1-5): SQTIHQWPATLVQPVGSPLSLECTVEGTSNPNLYWYRQAAGRGLQLLFYSVGIGQISSEVPQNLSASRPQDRQFILSSKKLLLSDSGFYLCAWSHGSSNQPQHFGDGTRLSIL.

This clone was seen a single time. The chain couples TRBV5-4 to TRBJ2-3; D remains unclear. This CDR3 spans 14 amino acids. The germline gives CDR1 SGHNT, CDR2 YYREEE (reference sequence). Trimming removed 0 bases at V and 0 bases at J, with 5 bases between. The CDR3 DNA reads TGTGCCAGCAGCTTGGGCGTCAGCACAGATACGCAGTATTTT. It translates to CASSLGVSTDTQYF.

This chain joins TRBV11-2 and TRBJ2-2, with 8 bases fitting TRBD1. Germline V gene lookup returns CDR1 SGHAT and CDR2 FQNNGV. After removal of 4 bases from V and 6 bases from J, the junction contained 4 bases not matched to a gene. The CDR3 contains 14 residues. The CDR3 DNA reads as TGTGCCAGCAGCTCTTCACAGGGGGCCGGGGAGCTGTTTTTT. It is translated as CASSSSQGAGELFF.

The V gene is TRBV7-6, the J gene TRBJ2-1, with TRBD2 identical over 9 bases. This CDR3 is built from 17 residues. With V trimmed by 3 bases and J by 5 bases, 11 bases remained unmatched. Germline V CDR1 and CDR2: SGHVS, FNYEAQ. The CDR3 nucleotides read TGTGCCAGCAGCTTGTGGGTAGCGGGGGTTGCAGACAATGAGCAGTTCTTC. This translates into CASSLWVAGVADNEQFF.